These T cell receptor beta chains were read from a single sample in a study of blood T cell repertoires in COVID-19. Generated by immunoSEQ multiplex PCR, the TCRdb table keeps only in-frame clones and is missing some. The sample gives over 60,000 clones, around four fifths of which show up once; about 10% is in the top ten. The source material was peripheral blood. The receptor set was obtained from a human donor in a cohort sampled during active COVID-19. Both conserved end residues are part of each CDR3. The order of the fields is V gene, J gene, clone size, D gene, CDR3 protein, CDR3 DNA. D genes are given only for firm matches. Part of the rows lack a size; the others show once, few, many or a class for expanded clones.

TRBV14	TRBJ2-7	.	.	CASSQVIRNEQYF	TGTGCCAGCAGCCAAGTGATCAGGAACGAGCAGTACTTC
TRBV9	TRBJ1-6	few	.	CASSVRGGDSPLHF	TGTGCCAGCAGCGTAAGGGGGGGCGATTCACCCCTCCACTTT
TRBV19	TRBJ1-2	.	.	CASTIPDYGGYTF	TGTGCCAGTACGATCCCAGATTACGGGGGCTACACCTTC
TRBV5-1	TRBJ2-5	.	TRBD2	CASSLVASGSETQYF	TGCGCCAGCAGCTTGGTGGCTAGCGGGAGTGAGACCCAGTACTTC
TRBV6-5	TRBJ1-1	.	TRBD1	CASSVKGAAFF	TGTGCCAGCAGCGTAAAGGGGGCGGCTTTCTTT
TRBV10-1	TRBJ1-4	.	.	CASRAGTTTNEKLFF	TGCGCCAGCAGAGCCGGGACAACAACTAATGAAAAACTGTTTTTT
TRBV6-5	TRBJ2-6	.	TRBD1	CASSSDRAGANVLTF	TGTGCCAGCAGTTCAGACAGGGCTGGGGCCAACGTCCTGACTTTC
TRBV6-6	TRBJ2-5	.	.	CASSFRGETQYF	TGTGCCAGCAGTTTCAGGGGAGAGACCCAGTACTTC
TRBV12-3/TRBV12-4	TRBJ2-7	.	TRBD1	CASTPGQEEQYF	TGTGCCAGCACCCCGGGACAGGAAGAGCAGTACTTC
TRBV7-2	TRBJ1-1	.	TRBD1	CASSPDRGNTEAFF	TGTGCCAGCAGCCCTGACAGGGGCAACACTGAAGCTTTCTTT
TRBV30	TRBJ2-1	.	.	CAWRGSSYNEQFF	TGTGCCTGGAGGGGGAGCTCCTACAATGAGCAGTTCTTC
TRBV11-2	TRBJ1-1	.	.	CASSLAGTEAFF	TGTGCCAGCAGCTTAGCAGGCACTGAAGCTTTCTTT
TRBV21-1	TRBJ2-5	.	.	CASSSNRGPLQETQYF	TGTGCCAGCAGCAGTAACAGGGGTCCTCTCCAAGAGACCCAGTACTTC
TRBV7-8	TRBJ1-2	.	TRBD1	CASVKGGRTGWGFGGYTF	TGTGCCAGCGTAAAGGGAGGGCGGACAGGGTGGGGTTTTGGTGGCTACACCTTC
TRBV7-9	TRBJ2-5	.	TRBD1	CASSLIGDSQETQYF	TGTGCCAGCAGCTTGATCGGGGACAGCCAAGAGACCCAGTACTTC
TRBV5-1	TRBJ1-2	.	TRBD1	CASSSGTGAYGYTF	TGCGCCAGCAGCTCCGGGACAGGGGCTTATGGCTACACCTTC
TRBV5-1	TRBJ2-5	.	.	CASRDNQETQYF	TGCGCCAGCCGGGACAACCAAGAGACCCAGTACTTC
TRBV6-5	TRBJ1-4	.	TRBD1	CAVGQGVATNEKLFF	TGTGCCGTCGGACAGGGGGTTGCAACTAATGAAAAACTGTTTTTT
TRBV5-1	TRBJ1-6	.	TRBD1	CASSFGTDNSPLHF	TGCGCCAGCAGCTTCGGGACAGATAATTCACCCCTCCACTTT
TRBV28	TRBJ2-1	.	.	CASNIGSSYNEQFF	TGTGCCAGTAATATCGGGAGTAGCTACAATGAGCAGTTCTTC
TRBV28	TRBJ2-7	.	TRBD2	CASSYSGSSYEQYF	TGTGCCAGCAGTTATAGCGGGAGTAGCTACGAGCAGTACTTC
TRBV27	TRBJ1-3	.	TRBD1	CASSRTGGPGNTIYF	TGTGCCAGCAGTAGAACAGGGGGCCCTGGAAACACCATATATTTT